This is a list of T cell receptor beta chains from one sample in a study of post-analysis software for immune sequencing data. One entry per CDR3 protein, called by TCRdb with MiXCR from the PCR reads. The sample carries around 400,000 distinct CDR3 sequences, less than 35% recorded once. Source material: blood. All receptors come from a girl aged 5-17 years with multiple sclerosis. The CDR3 runs from the conserved cysteine through the conserved F or W. A D gene is named only where the DNA matches it firmly. Where a row states a size, it is once, few, many or the class of an expanded clone; other rows omit it.

>-|-|TRBJ2-7|TRBV20-1
TGCAGTGCTAGAGTTACCCTCGGGGCCTACGAGCAGTACTTC
CSARVTLGAYEQYF
>-|TRBD1|TRBJ2-3|TRBV4-3
TGCGCCAGCAGCCAGGACAGGGGGTCTACGCAGTATTTT
CASSQDRGSTQYF
>-|TRBD2|TRBJ2-5|TRBV3-1
TGTGCCAGCAGCCGGAGTAGCGGGGGGTGGCAAGAGACCCAGTACTTC
CASSRSSGGWQETQYF
>once|-|TRBJ2-1|TRBV28
TGTGCCAGCGAAAAGGAGGTCGATGAGCAGTTCTTC
CASEKEVDEQFF
>-|TRBD1|TRBJ1-6|TRBV27
TGTGCCAGCAGGCCTAAAGCCCCGGCAGGGGGTTATAATTCACCCCTCCACTTT
CASRPKAPAGGYNSPLHF
>few|TRBD2|TRBJ2-1|TRBV4-3
TGCGCCAGCAGCCAAGAAGGGGTAGCGGGTCCCTACAATGAGCAGTTCTTC
CASSQEGVAGPYNEQFF
>once|-|TRBJ1-2|TRBV13
TGTGCCAGCAGTTTTATCGGGACTCAGGTGGTTGGCTACACCTTC
CASSFIGTQVVGYTF
>-|TRBD1|TRBJ2-7|TRBV29-1
TGCAGCGTTGGGACAGGGGGCTACGAGCAGTACTTC
CSVGTGGYEQYF
>few|-|TRBJ1-1|TRBV28
TGTGCCAGCAGTTTATACAGGTTCAACACTGAAGCTTTCTTT
CASSLYRFNTEAFF
>-|TRBD1|TRBJ1-2|TRBV20-1
TGCAGTGCTCAGACCGGGACAGGGTACTATGGCTACACCTTC
CSAQTGTGYYGYTF
>-|-|TRBJ2-5|TRBV27
TGTGCCAGCAGTTTAAGGAACTCTCAAGAGACCCAGTACTTC
CASSLRNSQETQYF
>-|-|TRBJ2-7|TRBV20-1
TGCAGTTCGAAGGGTCTCGCCTCCTACGAGCAGTACTTC
CSSKGLASYEQYF
>few|-|TRBJ1-2|TRBV12-3/TRBV12-4
TGTGCCAGCAGTTGGTTCGGGGGGTATGGCTACACCTTC
CASSWFGGYGYTF
>-|-|TRBJ1-5|TRBV10-3
TGTGCCATCAACCAGGGAGAGGCTCAGCCCCAGCATTTT
CAINQGEAQPQHF
>once|-|TRBJ2-7|TRBV7-2
TGTGCCAGCAGCCCTTTTTTGGCGGAAGTCTACGAGCAGTACTTC
CASSPFLAEVYEQYF
>-|-|TRBJ2-7|TRBV29-1
TGCAGCGTGTCGAAACCAGGGACGAGGGGAATCTACGAGCAGTACTTC
CSVSKPGTRGIYEQYF
>-|-|TRBJ2-7|TRBV12-3/TRBV12-4
TGTGCCAGCAGTTTTGGGCTAGGGGTCTACGAGCAGTACTTC
CASSFGLGVYEQYF
>-|-|TRBJ2-7|TRBV25-1
TGTGCCAGCAGCCAGTACCAGCTCTACGAGCAGTACTTC
CASSQYQLYEQYF
>-|-|TRBJ1-1|TRBV4-1
TGCGCCAGCAGCCAAGGGCCCCCACTGCGTCGAGGCACTGAAGCTTTCTTT
CASSQGPPLRRGTEAFF
>few|TRBD1|TRBJ1-2|TRBV12-3/TRBV12-4
TGTGCCAGCACCAGGACAGGCTTATATGGCTACACCTTC
CASTRTGLYGYTF
>many|TRBD1|TRBJ2-7|TRBV4-1
TGCGCCAGCAGCCCCGGGACAGACTACGAGCAGTACTTC
CASSPGTDYEQYF
>few|-|TRBJ2-6|TRBV6-2/TRBV6-3
TGTGCCAGCAGCGGACGGGGGACATCACCCTCTGGGGCCAACGTCCTGACTTTC
CASSGRGTSPSGANVLTF
>-|-|TRBJ2-1|TRBV12-3/TRBV12-4
TGTGCCAGCAGTGAGGATCAAACCTCCTACAATGAGCAGTTCTTC
CASSEDQTSYNEQFF
>once|-|TRBJ1-2|TRBV20-1
TGCAGTGCTAGAGATCGTATGGGAGAGGACTATGGCTACACCTTC
CSARDRMGEDYGYTF
>-|TRBD1|TRBJ2-1|TRBV7-2
TGTGCCAGCAGCCCACAAACAGGGGGCTCCTACAATGAGCAGTTCTTC
CASSPQTGGSYNEQFF
>-|-|TRBJ2-3|TRBV9
TGTGCCAGCAGCGTAGGGAAGGGCCTGGATACGCAGTATTTT
CASSVGKGLDTQYF
>-|-|TRBJ1-2|TRBV27
TGTGCCAGCAGTCCCATTTTAGGGCTCGATGGCTACACCTTC
CASSPILGLDGYTF
>few|-|TRBJ1-3|TRBV15
TGTGCCACCAGCAGAGATCAAGCCTCTGGAAACACCATATATTTT
CATSRDQASGNTIYF
>-|-|TRBJ2-7|TRBV5-5
TGTGCCAGCAGCCTTTGGGGGGCCGAGCAGTACTTC
CASSLWGAEQYF
>few|-|TRBJ2-3|TRBV7-8
TGTGCCAGCAGCTCCAATGGAGATACGCAGTATTTT
CASSSNGDTQYF
>-|TRBD1|TRBJ2-2|TRBV6-2/TRBV6-3
TGTGCCAGCAGTTACTCCCCCCGGACAGGGGATACCGGGGGGCTGTTTTTT
CASSYSPRTGDTGGLFF
>-|-|TRBJ2-3|TRBV5-1
TGCGCCAGCAGCTCGGAGGTCAGCACAGATACGCAGTATTTT
CASSSEVSTDTQYF
>-|TRBD1|TRBJ2-1|TRBV13
TGTGCCACCAGTGACCCAGCGGACAGGGTCTATGAGCAGTTCTTC
CATSDPADRVYEQFF
>-|-|TRBJ1-1|TRBV12-3/TRBV12-4
TGTGCCAGCAGTTTAGCTTTGCCCGAGGTTTATGAAGCTTTCTTT
CASSLALPEVYEAFF
>-|TRBD1|TRBJ2-7|TRBV27
TGTGCCAGCAGTGTCAGGGGGCCCACCTACGAGCAGTACTTC
CASSVRGPTYEQYF
>-|-|TRBJ1-5|TRBV7-8
TGTGCCAGCAGCTGGGACGTGACTCATCAGCCCCAGCATTTT
CASSWDVTHQPQHF
>few|-|TRBJ2-4|TRBV6-5
TGTGCCAGCAGCCCCGCCGGACAGAAAAACATTCAGTACTTC
CASSPAGQKNIQYF
>-|-|TRBJ2-3|TRBV2
TGTGCCAGCAGCGAGGAGACAGGACGCACAGATACGCAGTATTTT
CASSEETGRTDTQYF
>-|-|TRBJ2-6|TRBV7-2
TGTGCCAGCAGCTCGGGACCTGGGGCCAACGTCCTGACTTTC
CASSSGPGANVLTF
>few|-|TRBJ1-1|TRBV2
TGTGCCAGCAAGGCCGATGCTTTCTTT
CASKADAFF
>once|TRBD2|TRBJ2-1|TRBV5-4
TGTGCCAGCAGCTCGGGACTAGTGGGCGCCTACAATGAGCAGTTCTTC
CASSSGLVGAYNEQFF
>-|-|TRBJ2-5|TRBV5-1
TGCGCCAGCAGCTTTCTAGGGGTCAGACAAGAGACCCAGTACTTC
CASSFLGVRQETQYF
>-|-|TRBJ1-4|TRBV6-5
TGTGCCAGCAGTTATGGCGGGACACTACGGGAAAAACTGTTTTTT
CASSYGGTLREKLFF
>many|-|TRBJ2-1|TRBV28
TGTGCCAGCAGTTTGGCAGGGCCAAGGTACAATGAGCAGTTCTTC
CASSLAGPRYNEQFF
>few|TRBD1|TRBJ1-1|TRBV6-6
TGTGCCAGCAGTTACCCGACAGGGAGGGGCACTGAAGCTTTCTTT
CASSYPTGRGTEAFF
>-|TRBD1|TRBJ2-5|TRBV20-1
TGCAGTGCTGGGGGACAGGGGGTTGAAGAGACCCAGTACTTC
CSAGGQGVEETQYF